Described below is a single TCR beta chain sequence and its context. Its antigen is still unknown. Data came from immunoSEQ multiplex PCR; TCRdb stores just in-frame clones and leaves some out. The profile shows tens of thousands of clones, 80% to 90% of them singletons. This sample was taken from a study of OX40 agonist ivuxolimab in advanced cancers. Study-wide context: At doses from 0.01 to 10 mg/kg, patients were given intravenous ivuxolimab every 2 weeks.

Patients with autoimmune history or systemic immunosuppression were excluded. The germline V gene has CDR1 SGHDN and CDR2 FVKESK. V dropped 0 bases and J dropped 6; count of bases not matched to a gene: 8. This CDR3 has 17 amino acids. Study-wide points: Antigens targeted by the expanded peripheral T cells were not determined.

The chain links TRBV14 to TRBJ2-1; 10 positions agree with TRBD2. The receptor comes from an adult with an advanced solid tumor such as melanoma, head and neck, liver or kidney cancer. The sequencing here drew on CD4+ or CD8+ T cells sorted from blood, taken in a trial of the OX40 agonist ivuxolimab. Written as DNA, the CDR3 is TGTGCCAGCAGCCAAGACGAAGCGGGAGGGCCATTCAATGAGCAGTTCTTC. Its translation: CASSQDEAGGPFNEQFF.